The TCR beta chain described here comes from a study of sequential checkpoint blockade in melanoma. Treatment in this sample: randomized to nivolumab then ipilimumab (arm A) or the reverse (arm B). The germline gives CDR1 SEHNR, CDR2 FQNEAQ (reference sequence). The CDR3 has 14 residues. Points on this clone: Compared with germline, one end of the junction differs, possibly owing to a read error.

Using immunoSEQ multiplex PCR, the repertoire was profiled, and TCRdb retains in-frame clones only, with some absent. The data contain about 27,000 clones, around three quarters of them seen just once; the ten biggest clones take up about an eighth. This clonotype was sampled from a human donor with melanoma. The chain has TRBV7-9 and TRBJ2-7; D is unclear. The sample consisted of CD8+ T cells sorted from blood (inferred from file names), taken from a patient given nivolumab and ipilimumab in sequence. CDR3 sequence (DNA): TGCGCCAGCAGCCAAGATGACAACCCCTACGAGCAGTACTTC. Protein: CASSQDDNPYEQYF.